This T cell receptor (beta chain) was found in a study of human T cells and chemical hapten exposure. In TCRdb, the RACE reads were re-called with MiXCR into one record per CDR3 protein. The sample holds 180,000 or so distinct CDR3 sequences, 20% to 25% seen once. V was pared by 1 base and J by 7 bases, with 14 bases between. Germline CDR1 is SGHAT and CDR2 is FQNNGV. This CDR3 comprises 15 residues. This sample's time point: patch test 1, 2 weeks after DPC sensitization. Treatment noted: therapeutic diphenylcyclopropenone sensitization with weekly scalp DPC. The material was whole blood, obtained in connection with sensitization to the hapten diphenylcyclopropenone (DPC). The receptor's source is a woman aged 45 to 65 with alopecia areata. Some clones in this sample may be carry-over from other donors' samples. The rearrangement joins TRBV11-2 to TRBJ2-1; D may match TRBD1 or TRBD2 (6 bases each). The chain's CDR3 is CASSLAGGTNNEQFF. Written as DNA, the CDR3 is TGTGCCAGCAGCTTAGCCGGGGGCACGAATAATGAGCAGTTCTTC.